This is a list of T cell receptor beta chains from one sample in a study of T-cell reconstitution after alpha-beta-depleted transplantation in children. TCRdb ran MiXCR on the PCR reads and lists one entry per CDR3 protein. The sample includes approximately 70,000 distinct CDR3 sequences, 4.9% of them seen just once. Sequencing used PBMCs, mostly from graft donor cells, obtained 180 days after TCRalphabeta/CD19-depleted stem cell transplant. Receptors were obtained from a boy under two years old who had a stem cell transplant for acute myeloid leukemia, so the T cells may come from the graft donor. Both conserved end residues are part of each CDR3. The D gene is left open where the match is weak. Rows give clone size only sometimes, using once, few, many, or a class for an expanded clone.

d_call,j_call,v_call,clone_size,cdr3_nt,cdr3_aa
TRBD2,TRBJ2-1,TRBV20-1,many,TGCAGTGCTCCGACCGGGACTAGCGGCTACAATGAGCAGTTCTTC,CSAPTGTSGYNEQFF
.,TRBJ2-1,TRBV4-1,many,TGCGCCAGCAGCCAAGGGGGGGAATTCGATGAGCAGTTCTTC,CASSQGGEFDEQFF
TRBD1,TRBJ1-1,TRBV3-1,many,TGTGCCAGCAGCCAAGCCTACAGGGGCACTGAAGCTTTCTTT,CASSQAYRGTEAFF
TRBD2,TRBJ2-3,TRBV29-1,many,TGCAGCGTCGACTTTATAGCGGGGGGGCCTCCGACAGATACGCAGTATTTT,CSVDFIAGGPPTDTQYF
.,TRBJ2-3,TRBV20-1,many,TGCAGTGCTAGGAGGGTCCCTAGCACAGATACGCAGTATTTT,CSARRVPSTDTQYF
TRBD2,TRBJ2-3,TRBV4-3,many,TGCGCCAGCCAAGAATGGCTAGCGGGGATTTCAGATACGCAGTATTTT,CASQEWLAGISDTQYF
TRBD1,TRBJ2-2,TRBV20-1,many,TGCAGTGCTAGATTCCGGGACAGGGGTGGGGAGCTGTTTTTT,CSARFRDRGGELFF
.,TRBJ1-1,TRBV7-2,many,TGTGCCAGCAGCTTAGACGACAGAGCTTTCTTT,CASSLDDRAFF
.,TRBJ2-1,TRBV5-2,.,TGTGCCATGGGCCCCGGACTAGTCTGCTACAATGAGCAGTTCTTC,CAMGPGLVCYNEQFF
.,TRBJ2-2,TRBV10-1,many,TGCGCCAGCTCCAGCCGGCGTGGGGAGCTGTTTTTT,CASSSRRGELFF
TRBD2,TRBJ2-1,TRBV6-2/TRBV6-3,.,TGTGCCAGCAGCGACTCTAGCGGGGTTCGCAATGAGCAGTTCTTC,CASSDSSGVRNEQFF
TRBD2,TRBJ2-1,TRBV3-1,many,TGTGCCAGCAGCCCTACGAGGACTAGCGGTCCCGGTAGCTCCTACAATGAGCAGTTCTTC,CASSPTRTSGPGSSYNEQFF
.,TRBJ2-2,TRBV6-6,many,TGTGCCACCCACAGGGAGGAAAGGGGCCGGGAGCTGTTTTTT,CATHREERGRELFF
.,TRBJ2-5,TRBV30,.,TGTGCCTGGAGCCCCGGCTCAGGGCTCGAGACCCAGTACTTC,CAWSPGSGLETQYF
.,TRBJ2-5,TRBV12-3/TRBV12-4,many,TGTGCCAGCACCTGGCAGGCCAAAGAGACCCAGTACTTC,CASTWQAKETQYF
.,TRBJ1-4,TRBV7-9,many,TGTGCCAGCAGCTTACCCCGGTCCAATGAAAAACTGTTTTTT,CASSLPRSNEKLFF
TRBD1,TRBJ2-1,TRBV19,.,TGTGCCAGTAGTATAGATGGGACAGGAAATGAGCAGTTCTTC,CASSIDGTGNEQFF
.,TRBJ1-5,TRBV6-7,few,TGTGCCTTCAGTTTTGAGGGGTGGACAAAGGACTTCGAAGATCAGCCCCAGCATTTT,CAFSFEGWTKDFEDQPQHF
.,TRBJ2-1,TRBV20-1,many,TGCAGTGCGGGCCGGGACTTGGGGGATGAGCAGTTCTTC,CSAGRDLGDEQFF
.,TRBJ1-3,TRBV6-1,many,TGTGCCAGCAGTGGCCAACAGGGCAGCTCTGGAAACACCATATATTTT,CASSGQQGSSGNTIYF
.,TRBJ2-1,TRBV29-1,many,TGCAGCGTCTACAGGGATAATGAGCAGTTCTTC,CSVYRDNEQFF
.,TRBJ2-1,TRBV20-1,many,TGCAGTGCTAGAGGCCCACTTAACAATGAGCAGTTCTTC,CSARGPLNNEQFF
.,TRBJ1-2,TRBV24-1,many,TGTGCCACCACCGATTGCGGCGGCGAGGGGTGGGAGTATGGCTACACCTTC,CATTDCGGEGWEYGYTF
TRBD1,TRBJ1-2,TRBV14,many,TGTGCCAGCAGTCTTTACCCGGAGGGACAGGGGGACTATGGCTACACCTTC,CASSLYPEGQGDYGYTF
TRBD1,TRBJ1-1,TRBV20-1,many,TGCAGTGCTAGAGCGGGACAGGGGATTACTGAAGCTTTCTTT,CSARAGQGITEAFF